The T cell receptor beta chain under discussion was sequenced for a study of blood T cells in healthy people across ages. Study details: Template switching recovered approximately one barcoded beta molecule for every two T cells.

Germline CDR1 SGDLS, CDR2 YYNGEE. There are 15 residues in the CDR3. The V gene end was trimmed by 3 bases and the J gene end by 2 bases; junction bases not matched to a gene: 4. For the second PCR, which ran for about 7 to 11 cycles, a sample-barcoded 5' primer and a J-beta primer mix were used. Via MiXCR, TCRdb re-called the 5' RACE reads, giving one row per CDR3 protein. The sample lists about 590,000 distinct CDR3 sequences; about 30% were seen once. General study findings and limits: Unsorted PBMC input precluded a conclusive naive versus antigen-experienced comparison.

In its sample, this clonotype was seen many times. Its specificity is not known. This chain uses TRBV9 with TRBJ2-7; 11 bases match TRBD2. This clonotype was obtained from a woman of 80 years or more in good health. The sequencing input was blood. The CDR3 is CASSELGLAAYEQYF. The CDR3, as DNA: TGTGCCAGCAGCGAACTGGGACTAGCGGCCTACGAGCAGTACTTC.